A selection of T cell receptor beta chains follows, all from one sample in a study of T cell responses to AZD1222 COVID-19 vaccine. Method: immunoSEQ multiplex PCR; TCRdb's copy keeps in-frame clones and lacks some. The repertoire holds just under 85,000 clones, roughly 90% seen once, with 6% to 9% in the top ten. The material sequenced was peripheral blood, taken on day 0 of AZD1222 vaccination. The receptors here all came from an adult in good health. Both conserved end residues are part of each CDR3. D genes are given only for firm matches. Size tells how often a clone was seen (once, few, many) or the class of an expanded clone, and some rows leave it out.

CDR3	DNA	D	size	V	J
CASSLRPGGPDTQYF	TGCGCCAGCAGCTTGAGGCCGGGGGGCCCAGATACGCAGTATTTT	NA	once	TRBV5-1	TRBJ2-3
CATREGARGTEAFF	TGTGCCACCCGAGAGGGGGCGCGGGGCACTGAAGCTTTCTTT	TRBD1	NA	TRBV19	TRBJ1-1
CASSQAGVDYGYTF	TGCGCCAGCAGCCAAGCAGGGGTAGACTATGGCTACACCTTC	NA	NA	TRBV4-1	TRBJ1-2
CASRTSGFTEAFF	TGTGCCAGCAGGACCTCAGGGTTCACTGAAGCTTTCTTT	NA	NA	TRBV6-5	TRBJ1-1
CASSPHPGQGVLAEAFF	TGTGCCAGCAGCCCGCATCCGGGACAGGGGGTGTTGGCTGAAGCTTTCTTT	TRBD1	medium-sized	TRBV9	TRBJ1-1
CASSRPGRDEKLFF	TGTGCCAGCAGTAGGCCCGGGAGAGATGAAAAACTGTTTTTT	NA	NA	TRBV27	TRBJ1-4
CASSTGLAGEGETQYF	TGTGCCAGCAGCACAGGACTAGCGGGAGAGGGAGAGACCCAGTACTTC	TRBD2	NA	TRBV11-3	TRBJ2-5
CASSAIAGGEQFF	TGCGCCAGCAGTGCTATCGCAGGGGGGGAGCAGTTCTTC	NA	once	TRBV10-2	TRBJ2-1
CASSLGRAVYEQYF	TGTGCCAGCAGCCTCGGGAGGGCCGTCTACGAGCAGTACTTC	TRBD2	NA	TRBV6-5	TRBJ2-7
CASSQERGAGGTDTQYF	TGTGCCAGCAGCCAAGAACGGGGGGCAGGGGGCACAGATACGCAGTATTTT	NA	NA	TRBV14	TRBJ2-3
CASSGQAIGYTF	TGTGCCAGCAGCGGACAGGCAATCGGCTACACCTTC	TRBD1	NA	TRBV12-3/TRBV12-4	TRBJ1-2
CASSSEGLALYEQYF	TGTGCCAGCAGCTCTGAGGGACTAGCGCTCTACGAGCAGTACTTC	TRBD2	NA	TRBV11-3	TRBJ2-7
CASSPGSQGHEKLFF	TGTGCCAGCAGCCCGGGTTCCCAGGGACATGAAAAACTGTTTTTT	NA	NA	TRBV5-8	TRBJ1-4
CASSRLGTGVTEAFF	TGTGCCAGCAGCCGCCTCGGGACAGGGGTTACTGAAGCTTTCTTT	TRBD1	NA	TRBV13	TRBJ1-1
CASSYSLGGTYEQYF	TGTGCCAGCAGTTACTCCCTAGGCGGGACATACGAGCAGTACTTC	NA	NA	TRBV6-2/TRBV6-3	TRBJ2-7
CAAGLQGGASNQPQHF	TGTGCCGCAGGGCTACAGGGGGGAGCTAGCAATCAGCCCCAGCATTTT	TRBD1	NA	TRBV19	TRBJ1-5
CASSQVDRGYGYTF	TGTGCCAGCAGCCAAGTGGACAGAGGCTATGGCTACACCTTC	NA	once	TRBV14	TRBJ1-2
CASSGGTNTGELFF	TGTGCCAGCTCAGGGGGAACGAACACCGGGGAGCTGTTTTTT	NA	NA	TRBV18	TRBJ2-2
CASTQSPNTGELFF	TGTGCCAGCACCCAAAGTCCGAACACCGGGGAGCTGTTTTTT	NA	NA	TRBV9	TRBJ2-2
CAWSTGQDEKLFF	TGTGCCTGGTCTACAGGGCAGGATGAAAAACTGTTTTTT	NA	NA	TRBV30	TRBJ1-4
CASSLYDRGWEKLFF	TGTGCCAGCAGCTTGTATGACAGGGGTTGGGAAAAACTGTTTTTT	TRBD1	NA	TRBV7-8	TRBJ1-4
CASSLGTSSYNEQFF	TGCGCCAGCAGCTTGGGGACGAGCTCCTACAATGAGCAGTTCTTC	NA	NA	TRBV5-1	TRBJ2-1
CASSSGLNTGELFF	TGTGCCAGCAGCTCCGGACTCAACACCGGGGAGCTGTTTTTT	NA	NA	TRBV9	TRBJ2-2
CASSAGGQSYEQYF	TGCGCCAGCAGCGCCGGGGGACAGTCCTACGAGCAGTACTTC	NA	NA	TRBV5-1	TRBJ2-7
CASSRPDPPGELFF	TGCGCCAGCAGTCGCCCCGACCCGCCCGGGGAGCTGTTTTTT	NA	NA	TRBV5-1	TRBJ2-2
CASRPGVHTEAFF	TGTGCCAGTAGGCCAGGGGTTCACACTGAAGCTTTCTTT	NA	medium-sized	TRBV19	TRBJ1-1